In this sample, the clone carrying this T cell receptor (beta chain) turned up many times. Its antigen is unidentified. At least 3 on the Clinical Activity Score was recorded for ophthalmopathy patients, who also had NOSPECS grade at least 4 and duration under 3 months. The diagnostic basis comprised clinical symptoms, serum thyroxine and TRAb, thyroid ultrasound and orbital computed tomography. Using RNA transcripts as the source, TCR beta CDR3 regions were amplified. RT-PCR in the first round (using the HTBI primer set) targeted the TCR CDR3. Using its own MiXCR run on the multiplex PCR reads, TCRdb lists one record per CDR3 protein. The repertoire holds nearly 600,000 distinct CDR3 sequences, with over 12% as singletons. V was pared by 5 bases and J by 2 bases, with 20 bases between. CDR3 size: 17 residues. The germline V gene has CDR1 SEHNR and CDR2 FQNEAQ (reference sequence). This specimen belongs to a study of T cells in Graves' hyperthyroidism and ophthalmopathy.

Study-level results: Ophthalmopathy was distinguished from stable hyperthyroidism by 13 V-J signatures.

Sequencing input: blood. This TCR was recovered from a woman aged 18-30 years with Graves' ophthalmopathy. The rearrangement uses TRBV7-9 and TRBJ2-3, with D tentatively TRBD1 or TRBD2 (5 bases each). This chain's CDR3 is CASSTNGRDVITDTQYF. For the CDR3, the DNA is TGTGCCAGCAGCACCAATGGCAGGGACGTGATCACAGATACGCAGTATTTT. The whole variable domain, filled in from reference TRBV7-9 and TRBJ2-3, reads DTGVSQNPRHKITKRGQNVTFRCDPISEHNRLYWYRQTLGQGPEFLTYFQNEAQLEKSRLLSDRFSAERPKGSFSTLEIQRTEQGDSAMYLCASSTNGRDVITDTQYFGPGTRLTVL.